These T cell receptor beta chains were read from a single sample in a study of blood T cells in healthy people across ages. TCRdb re-analysed the 5' RACE reads in MiXCR, keeping a single row per CDR3 protein. In the table there are a few hundred thousand distinct CDR3 sequences, over 25% of which are singletons. The same sample was also studied in work on T cells of mothers and their children.

The sequenced material came from blood. Receptors originate from a boy aged 2-9 years in good health. Both conserved end residues are part of each CDR3. The D gene is left open where the match is weak. A row's size may be missing; if present it is once, few, many or a size class.

v_gene: TRBV10-3
j_gene: TRBJ2-2
abundance: few
d_gene: TRBD1
CDR3aa: CAIGTGKDTGEPFF
CDR3nt: TGTGCCATTGGGACAGGGAAGGACACCGGGGAGCCGTTTTTT

v_gene: TRBV10-3
j_gene: TRBJ2-2
abundance: few
d_gene: .
CDR3aa: CAISAGQGGTGELFF
CDR3nt: TGTGCCATCAGTGCGGGGCAGGGAGGCACCGGGGAGCTGTTTTTT

v_gene: TRBV20-1
j_gene: TRBJ2-7
abundance: .
d_gene: .
CDR3aa: CSASNPGLTKEQYF
CDR3nt: TGCAGTGCTTCTAACCCGGGACTGACCAAGGAGCAGTACTTC

v_gene: TRBV20-1
j_gene: TRBJ2-5
abundance: once
d_gene: .
CDR3aa: CSARVATEESQYF
CDR3nt: TGCAGTGCTAGAGTGGCCACAGAAGAGTCCCAGTACTTC

v_gene: TRBV10-3
j_gene: TRBJ2-2
abundance: few
d_gene: TRBD2
CDR3aa: CAISPHLAGRDTGELFF
CDR3nt: TGTGCCATCAGTCCGCACCTAGCGGGAAGGGACACCGGGGAGCTGTTTTTT

v_gene: TRBV10-3
j_gene: TRBJ2-7
abundance: .
d_gene: .
CDR3aa: CAIRPGDYYEQYF
CDR3nt: TGTGCCATCAGACCAGGGGATTACTACGAGCAGTACTTC

v_gene: TRBV7-6
j_gene: TRBJ2-5
abundance: .
d_gene: TRBD2
CDR3aa: CASSSRLAGLQETQYF
CDR3nt: TGTGCCAGCAGCTCGAGACTAGCGGGGCTCCAAGAGACCCAGTACTTC

v_gene: TRBV20-1
j_gene: TRBJ2-4
abundance: .
d_gene: TRBD2
CDR3aa: CSAVAGVSNIQYF
CDR3nt: TGCAGTGCAGTAGCGGGAGTCTCGAACATTCAGTACTTC

v_gene: TRBV12-3/TRBV12-4
j_gene: TRBJ2-5
abundance: .
d_gene: .
CDR3aa: CASSFGRAGETQYF
CDR3nt: TGTGCCAGCAGTTTCGGCCGGGCCGGGGAGACCCAGTACTTC

v_gene: TRBV9
j_gene: TRBJ2-2
abundance: .
d_gene: TRBD2
CDR3aa: CASSVGTSNTGELFF
CDR3nt: TGTGCCAGCAGCGTAGGGACTAGCAACACCGGGGAGCTGTTTTTT

v_gene: TRBV12-3/TRBV12-4
j_gene: TRBJ2-5
abundance: few
d_gene: TRBD2
CDR3aa: CASSLSGGADETQYF
CDR3nt: TGTGCCAGCAGTTTAAGCGGGGGGGCCGACGAGACCCAGTACTTC

v_gene: TRBV20-1
j_gene: TRBJ2-5
abundance: few
d_gene: .
CDR3aa: CSASGTAGGQETQYF
CDR3nt: TGCAGTGCTAGTGGGACTGCCGGAGGGCAAGAGACCCAGTACTTC

v_gene: TRBV20-1
j_gene: TRBJ2-4
abundance: .
d_gene: .
CDR3aa: CSAMGTPISKNIQYF
CDR3nt: TGCAGTGCTATGGGGACGCCTATATCCAAAAACATTCAGTACTTC

v_gene: TRBV14
j_gene: TRBJ2-3
abundance: .
d_gene: TRBD2
CDR3aa: CASSLTGGAADTQYF
CDR3nt: TGTGCCAGCAGCCTTACCGGGGGGGCCGCAGATACGCAGTATTTT

v_gene: TRBV5-4
j_gene: TRBJ2-5
abundance: .
d_gene: TRBD1
CDR3aa: CASGDRDNQETQYF
CDR3nt: TGTGCCAGCGGTGACAGGGACAACCAAGAGACCCAGTACTTC

v_gene: TRBV7-9
j_gene: TRBJ1-1
abundance: few
d_gene: .
CDR3aa: CASSPQIGSRENTEAFF
CDR3nt: TGTGCCAGCAGCCCACAGATTGGATCTCGAGAGAACACTGAAGCTTTCTTT

v_gene: TRBV13
j_gene: TRBJ2-1
abundance: .
d_gene: .
CDR3aa: CASSLGGPNYNEQFF
CDR3nt: TGTGCCAGCAGCCTTGGGGGTCCTAATTACAATGAGCAGTTCTTC

v_gene: TRBV28
j_gene: TRBJ1-6
abundance: few
d_gene: .
CDR3aa: CASSPTRGSSYNSPLHF
CDR3nt: TGTGCCAGCAGTCCGACCCGGGGGAGCTCCTATAATTCACCCCTCCACTTT

v_gene: TRBV3-1
j_gene: TRBJ2-2
abundance: .
d_gene: TRBD1
CDR3aa: CASSRGDRGLAGELFF
CDR3nt: TGTGCCAGCAGCCGTGGGGACAGGGGGCTCGCCGGGGAGCTGTTTTTT

v_gene: TRBV29-1
j_gene: TRBJ1-1
abundance: few
d_gene: TRBD1
CDR3aa: CSVDRGGHTEAFF
CDR3nt: TGCAGCGTGGACAGGGGGGGCCACACTGAAGCTTTCTTT

v_gene: TRBV20-1
j_gene: TRBJ2-5
abundance: .
d_gene: .
CDR3aa: CSAGPGTPETQYF
CDR3nt: TGCAGTGCTGGCCCTGGGACTCCCGAAACCCAGTACTTC

v_gene: TRBV5-1
j_gene: TRBJ2-1
abundance: .
d_gene: TRBD2
CDR3aa: CASSLGPLADSYNEQFF
CDR3nt: TGCGCCAGCAGCTTGGGTCCCCTAGCGGACTCCTACAATGAGCAGTTCTTC

v_gene: TRBV12-3/TRBV12-4
j_gene: TRBJ2-1
abundance: few
d_gene: TRBD1
CDR3aa: CASSPTGAYNEQFF
CDR3nt: TGTGCCAGCAGCCCGACAGGGGCGTACAATGAGCAGTTCTTC

v_gene: TRBV3-1
j_gene: TRBJ2-1
abundance: few
d_gene: .
CDR3aa: CASSLLAGGEQFF
CDR3nt: TGTGCCAGCAGCCTGCTAGCCGGGGGCGAGCAGTTCTTC

v_gene: TRBV10-3
j_gene: TRBJ1-4
abundance: .
d_gene: .
CDR3aa: CAISDGSANEKLFF
CDR3nt: TGTGCCATCAGCGACGGATCCGCTAATGAAAAACTGTTTTTT

v_gene: TRBV5-5
j_gene: TRBJ2-5
abundance: .
d_gene: TRBD2
CDR3aa: CASTLVTSGEGTQYF
CDR3nt: TGTGCCAGCACCCTCGTGACTAGCGGGGAGGGGACCCAGTACTTC

v_gene: TRBV13
j_gene: TRBJ1-6
abundance: .
d_gene: .
CDR3aa: CASSFNRDYSPLHF
CDR3nt: TGTGCCAGCAGCTTTAACAGGGATTATTCACCCCTCCACTTT

v_gene: TRBV4-1
j_gene: TRBJ1-2
abundance: .
d_gene: .
CDR3aa: CASSHSRGDGYTF
CDR3nt: TGCGCCAGCAGCCATTCGCGGGGAGATGGCTACACCTTC

v_gene: TRBV10-3
j_gene: TRBJ2-7
abundance: .
d_gene: TRBD1
CDR3aa: CAISGGQVSEQYF
CDR3nt: TGTGCCATCAGTGGGGGACAGGTTAGCGAGCAGTACTTC

v_gene: TRBV6-2/TRBV6-3
j_gene: TRBJ2-7
abundance: .
d_gene: TRBD1
CDR3aa: CASRFGRGQGTYEQYF
CDR3nt: TGTGCCAGCAGATTTGGTCGAGGACAGGGAACCTACGAGCAGTACTTC

v_gene: TRBV4-1
j_gene: TRBJ2-4
abundance: .
d_gene: TRBD2
CDR3aa: CASSQEGLAGDIQYF
CDR3nt: TGCGCCAGCAGCCAAGAGGGACTAGCGGGGGACATTCAGTACTTC

v_gene: TRBV20-1
j_gene: TRBJ2-1
abundance: .
d_gene: TRBD2
CDR3aa: CSARPKQGSGRPSSYNEQFF
CDR3nt: TGCAGTGCTAGACCAAAACAGGGTAGCGGGAGGCCGAGCTCCTACAATGAGCAGTTCTTC

v_gene: TRBV11-1
j_gene: TRBJ2-7
abundance: .
d_gene: .
CDR3aa: CASSPFALNPLTTYEQYF
CDR3nt: TGTGCCAGCAGTCCTTTTGCCCTCAATCCACTAACCACCTACGAGCAGTACTTC

v_gene: TRBV10-3
j_gene: TRBJ2-1
abundance: .
d_gene: TRBD2
CDR3aa: CAILAGAGYNEQFF
CDR3nt: TGTGCCATTTTAGCGGGAGCGGGTTACAATGAGCAGTTCTTC

v_gene: TRBV18
j_gene: TRBJ2-7
abundance: .
d_gene: TRBD1
CDR3aa: CASSPGSGGVAYEQYF
CDR3nt: TGTGCCAGCTCACCGGGGTCAGGGGGCGTTGCCTACGAGCAGTACTTC